What follows are 5 T cell receptor beta chains derived from one specimen sequenced in a study of human T cells and chemical hapten exposure (dated by TCRdb to 2020 to 2023). Library generation was performed with RACE. The data were produced on a NextSeq 500. The public reads were reanalyzed by TCRdb: fastp trimming at Q25, MiXCR alignment, in-frame beta chains only. All rows with the same CDR3 protein become a single entry with the most common DNA and genes. The table for this sample lists approximately 50,000 distinct CDR3 sequences; roughly 9% of them were counted only once. 9.5% to 10% of the sample comes from the top ten. The time point label, read with the paper, signifies: pre-sensitization, week 0. This specimen's treatment or condition label, per the study, means: therapeutic diphenylcyclopropenone sensitization with weekly scalp DPC. Unfractionated whole blood was collected in Tempus Blood RNA tubes, and total RNA was extracted from that blood.

This specimen was whole blood, taken in connection with sensitization to the hapten diphenylcyclopropenone (DPC). The source of these receptors is a woman aged 25-40 years with alopecia areata. Some clones in this sample may be carry-over from other donors' samples.

The V and J genes are TRBV28 and TRBJ1-5, with 8 bases that match TRBD1. Germline V gives CDR1 MDHEN, CDR2 SYDVKM. V dropped 5 bases and J dropped 7; count of bases not matched to a gene: 7. This CDR3 spans 14 amino acids. CDR3 in DNA: TGTGCCAGCAGTAGGTCAGGGGGCCGGCAGCCCCAGCATTTT. Its translation is CASSRSGGRQPQHF.

The chain couples TRBV5-1 to TRBJ2-7, with D tentatively TRBD1 or TRBD2 (5 bases each). The CDR3 spans 13 residues. CDR1 SGHRS and CDR2 YFSETQ come from the germline V gene. Trimming stripped 3 bases from V and 6 bases from J, with 13 bases between. CDR3 residues: CASSSVWDVEQYF. CDR3 nucleotide sequence: TGCGCCAGCAGCTCGGTGTGGGACGTCGAGCAGTACTTC. Filled out from reference TRBV5-1 and TRBJ2-7, the complete variable domain reads KAGVTQTPRYLIKTRGQQVTLSCSPISGHRSVSWYQQTPGQGLQFLFEYFSETQRNKGNFPGRFSGRQFSNSRSEMNVSTLELGDSALYLCASSSVWDVEQYFGPGTRLTVT.

CDR3 bases: TGTGCCAGCAGCCAAGAGGGGGGACAGGCGGCCGGGCGATCCTACGAGCAGTACTTC. Its translation: CASSQEGGQAAGRSYEQYF. The chain employs TRBV3-1 and TRBJ2-7, with 8 bases lining up with TRBD1. After removal of 0 bases from V and 1 base from J, the junction contained 14 bases not matched to a gene. CDR1 and CDR2 from the germline V gene are LGHDT and YNNKEL (reference sequence). This CDR3 spans 19 amino acids.

The chain joins TRBV2 to TRBJ2-3; TRBD2 agrees at 8 bases. V was clipped by 4 bases and J by 1 base; unmatched bases: 7. This CDR3 comprises 16 residues. Germline V gene sequence: CDR1 SNHLY, CDR2 FYNNEI. CDR3 in amino acids: CASSVTGGARTDTQYF. As DNA, the CDR3 is TGTGCCAGCAGTGTAACCGGGGGGGCCCGCACAGATACGCAGTATTTT.

This clonotype was recorded a few times. This chain uses TRBV4-2 with TRBJ2-7, with 10 bases lining up with TRBD1. The germline CDR1 and CDR2 sequences are LGHNA and YNFKEQ. V shed 0 bases, J shed 5 bases, and the junction held 7 bases outside the gene matches. The CDR3 is 16 residues long. CDR3 sequence (DNA): TGTGCCAGCAGCCAAGATTGGGGGACAGGGGTAGACGAGCAGTACTTC. It yields the protein CASSQDWGTGVDEQYF.